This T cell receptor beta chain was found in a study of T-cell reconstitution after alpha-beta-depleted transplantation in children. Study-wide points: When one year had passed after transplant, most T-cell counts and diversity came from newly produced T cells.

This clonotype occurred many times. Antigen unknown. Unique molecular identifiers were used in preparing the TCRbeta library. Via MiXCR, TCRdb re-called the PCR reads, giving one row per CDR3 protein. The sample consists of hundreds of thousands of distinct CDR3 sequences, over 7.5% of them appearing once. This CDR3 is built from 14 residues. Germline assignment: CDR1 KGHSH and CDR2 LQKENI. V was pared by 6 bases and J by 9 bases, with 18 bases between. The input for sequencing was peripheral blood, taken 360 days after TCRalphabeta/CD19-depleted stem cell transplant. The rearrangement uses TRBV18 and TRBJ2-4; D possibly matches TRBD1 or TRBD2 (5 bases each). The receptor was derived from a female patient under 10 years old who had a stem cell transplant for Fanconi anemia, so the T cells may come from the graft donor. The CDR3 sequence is CASSPRVVGGIQYF. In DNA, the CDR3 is TGTGCCAGCTCCCCCAGGGTGGTTGGAGGCATTCAGTACTTC.